This TCR beta chain was captured in a study of CD8+CD57+ T cells in acquired aplastic anemia (dated by TCRdb to 2016 to 2018). About the investigation overall: Extracted DNA from sorted CD4+ and CD8+ cells averaged around 3.3 ug, ranging from about 0.2 to 30 ug. Mean read counts for healthy donor samples were 9 million to 10.8 million for CD4+ cells and about 12 million for CD8+ cells.

Genomic DNA was used as template for profiling of TCR beta VDJ combinations and CDR3 sequences. An Illumina HiSeq 2000 was the platform used for TCR repertoire sequencing. Per the source publication's procedure: Repertoire assessment relied on Simpson's diversity index, CDR3 size and DJ length profiles, and TRBV/TRBJ rearrangement plots. The immunodominant clone was defined as the most abundant DNA sequence in deep sequencing data. CDR3 amino acid sequences were screened for sharing across subjects and were compared with published repertoires and the VDJdb database. The public sequencing data were trimmed at Q25 with fastp and processed into clonotypes with MiXCR by TCRdb, which kept only in-frame beta chains. Entries are consolidated by CDR3 protein sequence, retaining the most common genes and DNA. TCRdb assigned the V and J calls; the authors' analysis was not used. This sample holds 400,000 to 450,000 distinct CDR3 sequences; around 68% were observed only once. The ten largest clones add up to approximately 3.9% of the sample.

In this study, sorted CD4+ and CD8+ T cells from the blood of healthy subjects and of severe aplastic anemia patients had their TCR repertoires deep-sequenced. Ficoll-Paque density gradient centrifugation was used to isolate peripheral blood mononuclear cells. Before DNA extraction, CD4+ and CD8+ T cells were sorted with FACS or magnetic beads. Results the study describes overall, beyond this receptor: Although some 28 CD8+ CDR3 sequences were shared by patients and controls, these sequences appeared highly expressed in patients and within the immunodominant clones of patients. CD8+ Simpson's diversity did not differ significantly between patients and healthy controls (P=0.060).

In regard to this clonotype: Its antigen specificity is not known. No quality values exist for individual bases; no much larger clone is one base distant.

CDR3 length: 16 amino acids, cysteine to phenylalanine. Only CDR3 DNA remains: 48 bases, in frame from the first base. V is reduced by 4 bases and J by 13 bases, leaving a spacing of 23 bases between them. CDR1 and CDR2 (SGHTA, FQGNSA) derive from the germline V gene. The chain is made from TRBV7-2 and TRBJ1-6; a weak D assignment points to TRBD1 (5 bases agree). The receptor's source is a human donor in good health, serving as a control. The sequencing input was sorted CD4+, CD8+, or CD8+CD57+ T cells (not recorded which) from PBMCs. The CDR3 region has the sequence CASSSQGSAEVSPLHF. The DNA is as follows: TGTGCCAGCAGCTCCCAGGGATCAGCGGAAGTATCTCCCCTCCACTTT.